A selection of T cell receptor beta chains follows, all from one sample in a study of early T cells in non-severe SARS-CoV-2 infection. TCRdb redid the calling of the 5' RACE reads with MiXCR, one entry per CDR3 protein. The sample includes about 39,000 distinct CDR3 sequences, 7% to 8% seen only once; the top ten take 6.5% to 8.5%. The sequenced sample consisted of whole blood. Receptor source: an adult who was a healthcare worker with PCR-confirmed SARS-CoV-2 infection or an uninfected control (not recorded which). The CDR3 runs from the conserved cysteine through the conserved F or W. The D gene is left open where the match is weak. The size of a clone is reported for some rows only, either as once, few or many, or as a class for expanded clones.

D	V	J	size	DNA	CDR3
TRBD1	TRBV29-1	TRBJ1-5	many	TGCAGCGCCATAACCGTGGGGACAGCGAACAATCAGCCCCAGCATTTT	CSAITVGTANNQPQHF
-	TRBV7-2	TRBJ2-3	-	TGTGCCAGCAGCTTTGGGGGGCCGAGGCCAGATACGCAGTATTTT	CASSFGGPRPDTQYF
-	TRBV20-1	TRBJ1-2	many	TGCAGTGCTAGAAATAATCTCTATGGCTACACCTTC	CSARNNLYGYTF
TRBD1	TRBV6-6	TRBJ2-2	-	TGTGCCAGCAGTACGGACAGGGGGTATGGCGGGGAGCTGTTTTTT	CASSTDRGYGGELFF
-	TRBV3-2	TRBJ2-2	many	TGTGCCAGCAGCCATGGGACTAGCGGAGGGGACACCGGGGAGCTGTTTTTT	CASSHGTSGGDTGELFF
TRBD1	TRBV5-1	TRBJ1-6	many	TGCGCCAGCAGCCAGGGACAGGGAAATAATTCACCCCTCCACTTT	CASSQGQGNNSPLHF
-	TRBV7-6	TRBJ1-4	few	TGTGCCAGCAGCCCTAGGGCAGGGGATGAAAAACTGTTTTTT	CASSPRAGDEKLFF
-	TRBV6-5	TRBJ2-7	many	TGTGCCAGCAGTTACTCCGGTATCGAGCAGTACTTC	CASSYSGIEQYF
-	TRBV29-1	TRBJ2-7	many	TGCAGCGTTGCCAACTACGAGCAGTACTTC	CSVANYEQYF
-	TRBV19	TRBJ2-3	many	TGTGCCAGTAGTGCCACTAGGAGGCTCACTCGCACAGATACGCAGTATTTT	CASSATRRLTRTDTQYF
-	TRBV18	TRBJ1-5	few	TGTGCCAGCTCACCAGGGGGCGGCCAGCCCCAGCATTTT	CASSPGGGQPQHF
-	TRBV19	TRBJ1-5	many	TGTGCCAGTACCTCTACCCAGGGACTGCGCAATCAGCCCCAGCATTTT	CASTSTQGLRNQPQHF
-	TRBV4-2	TRBJ2-3	many	TGTGCCAGCAGCCAAGATGGCGTTCGAAAGGATACGCAGTATTTT	CASSQDGVRKDTQYF
-	TRBV7-2	TRBJ1-1	few	TGTGCCAGCAGCTGGACAGTTACGGGGAGCACTGAAGCTTTCTTT	CASSWTVTGSTEAFF
TRBD1	TRBV7-2	TRBJ1-2	many	TGTGCCAGCAGCTTAGATGGCAGACAGGGTTATGGCTACACCTTC	CASSLDGRQGYGYTF
-	TRBV10-3	TRBJ1-4	-	TGTGCCACCAAACTAACCACAGATAATGAAAAACTGTTTTTT	CATKLTTDNEKLFF
-	TRBV29-1	TRBJ2-5	many	TGCAGCGTGGAGCGAGACATGCAGACCCAGTACTTC	CSVERDMQTQYF